A single sample gave rise to the 10 T cell receptor beta chains below, sequenced in a study of PD-1 blockade in classical Hodgkin lymphoma. Data came from immunoSEQ multiplex PCR; TCRdb stores just in-frame clones and leaves some out. The sample yields tens of thousands of clones, over 75% seen once. Described time point: cycle 4 day 1 (C4D1), after 6 weeks of nivolumab. All trial patients relapsed after autologous stem cell transplantation. The material was peripheral blood mononuclear cells (PBMCs), obtained before the fourth cycle of nivolumab. Receptors were obtained from a human donor with classical Hodgkin lymphoma.

The V and J genes are TRBV11-2 and TRBJ2-3, with TRBD2 matching over 8 bases. Germline CDR1 reads SGHAT; CDR2 reads FQNNGV. J gave up 4 bases and V 2 bases, and 11 bases lay outside the gene matches. The CDR3 runs to 17 residues. The CDR3 protein is CASSLLGGGPSADTQYF. In DNA, the CDR3 is TGTGCCAGCAGCTTATTGGGCGGGGGGCCCAGCGCAGATACGCAGTATTTT. The entire variable domain, with the rest obtained from reference TRBV11-2 and TRBJ2-3, is as follows: EAGVAQSPRYKIIEKRQSVAFWCNPISGHATLYWYQQILGQGPKLLIQFQNNGVVDDSQLPKDRFSAERLKGVDSTLKIQPAKLEDSAVYLCASSLLGGGPSADTQYFGPGTRLTVL.

The chain links TRBV21-1 to TRBJ1-2. TRBV21-1 is noted as a pseudogene. The CDR3 totals 19 residues. The CDR3 coding sequence is TGTGCCAGCAGCAAAGCGCTGTCGGGGAACAGCGGGGCTAACTATGGCTACACCTTC. Its protein is CASSKALSGNSGANYGYTF.

The J gene is TRBJ2-1, the V gene TRBV7-8; D remains ambiguous. Trimming cost V 0 bases and J 9 bases, with 6 bases left between them. The CDR3 consists of 12 residues. Germline lookup yields CDR1 SGHVS and CDR2 FQNEAQ. The CDR3 reads CASSLALVEQFF. The CDR3 DNA follows: TGTGCCAGCAGCTTAGCTCTGGTTGAGCAGTTCTTC.

The J gene is TRBJ2-5, the V gene TRBV2, with TRBD1 matching 9 bases. J gave up 7 bases and V 4 bases, and 10 bases lay outside the gene matches. The CDR3 covers 15 residues. CDR1 is SNHLY and CDR2 is FYNNEI in the germline V gene. CDR3 DNA sequence: TGTGCCAGCAGTGCACTACAGGGGGCCGGGAGGACCCAGTACTTC. Amino acids: CASSALQGAGRTQYF.

This clone was observed once. The chain carries TRBV7-3 and TRBJ2-7, with 8 bases lining up with TRBD1. Losses at the gene ends were 2 bases for V and 5 bases for J; bases not matched to a gene: 2. This CDR3 region has 13 residues. The germline gives CDR1 SGHTA, CDR2 FQGTGA. In DNA, the CDR3 is TGTGCCAGCAGCTTAGACAGGGGTAACGAGCAGTACTTC. Residues: CASSLDRGNEQYF.

The V call is TRBV2, the J call TRBJ2-1; D possibly matches TRBD1 or TRBD2 (5 bases each). Germline CDR1 SNHLY, CDR2 FYNNEI. The CDR3 consists of 16 residues. V was clipped by 4 bases and J by 6 bases, with 19 bases between them. This CDR3 reads CASSGPMGDSGNEQFF. The CDR3 nucleotides are TGTGCCAGCAGTGGCCCCATGGGGGATTCGGGCAATGAGCAGTTCTTC.

The rearrangement joins TRBV7-6 to TRBJ2-5, with 7 bases that match TRBD2. The DNA matches TRBJ2-7 better at its end, which makes the J call doubtful. CDR1 and CDR2 (germline): SGHVS, FNYEAQ. The CDR3 loop spans 15 amino acids. CDR3: CASSLGEGSPYEQYF. The CDR3 bases are TGTGCCAGCAGCTTAGGGGAGGGGTCCCCCTACGAGCAGTACTTC.

The chain recombines TRBV9 with TRBJ2-5, with 10 bases that match TRBD2. The germline gives CDR1 SGDLS, CDR2 YYNGEE. The CDR3 is 15 residues long. V dropped 3 bases and J dropped 2; count of bases not matched to a gene: 4. This CDR3 reads CASSEIAGGQETQYF. Here the CDR3 DNA reads TGTGCCAGCAGCGAAATAGCGGGGGGACAAGAGACCCAGTACTTC.

The chain couples TRBV10-3 to TRBJ1-6, with D uncertain. Trimming removed 3 bases from V and 7 bases from J, with 13 bases in between. This CDR3 has 15 residues. Germline V CDR1 and CDR2: ENHRY, SYGVKD. The CDR3 bases are TGTGCCATCAGTGAACGAGGAGTAACCAATTCACCCCTCCACTTT. Amino acid sequence: CAISERGVTNSPLHF.

The chain has TRBV7-6 and TRBJ2-5; weak D call: TRBD2 (6 bases). Germline assignment: CDR1 SGHVS and CDR2 FNYEAQ. Trimming removed 5 bases at V and 2 bases at J, with 15 bases between. The length of the CDR3 is 15 residues. The CDR3 DNA reads TGTGCCAGCAGCCCGCGCGGGACCTATCAAGAGACCCAGTACTTC. The encoded protein is CASSPRGTYQETQYF.